The entry that follows covers one T cell receptor beta chain sequence. What antigen it recognizes has not been identified. No much larger clonotype is one base removed from it; base qualities were not supplied. The data derive from a study of shared clonotypes between healthy human individuals (dated by TCRdb to 2018 to 2020). Turning to the overall study: The cohort included three men and a couple of women between 18 and 49 years of age. For each donor, CD4 naive and CD4 memory were each given three plates, CD8 naive was given two plates, and CD8 memory was given one plate. The study deeply sequenced blood TCR repertoires of five healthy adults to estimate repertoire size and the extent of clonotype sharing between individuals. To increase sequencing depth and limit assay-specific biases, TCR repertoire library preparation and sequencing were carried out by different laboratories using diverse techniques. Leukapheresis yielded between about 0.8 and 8.9 billion PBMCs per donor.

The donors were healthy, HIV-negative adults who had no recently reported acute infections or vaccinations. All donors were Caucasian adults living in Nashville, Tennessee, USA. Magnetic negative selection was used to enrich CD4+ T cells, after which naive cells were positively selected on CD45RA and the negative fraction became the memory subset. Blood was obtained by leukapheresis, after which PBMCs were separated by Ficoll-Histopaque density gradient centrifugation and cryopreserved in liquid nitrogen vapor phase. Analytical flow cytometry was used to check the purity and quantity of every magnetically sorted T cell population. Genomic DNA was isolated from each sorted fraction and quantified by UV absorbance on a Nanodrop 2000c. Using the deep immunoSEQ assay, TCR CDR3 regions were amplified from genomic DNA by multiplex PCR. For each cell subset, the extracted genomic DNA was distributed evenly across all wells of several immunoSEQ 96-well plates, and each plate served as one replicate. For sorted subsets, 200 to 250 ng genomic DNA, equal to 30,000 to 35,000 T cell genomes, was loaded into each replicate PCR. The purified libraries were quantified using a Qubit 3.0 fluorometer, sized with a Bioanalyzer 2100, and then quantified again using the KAPA Library Quantification kit. Each immunoSEQ 96-well plate was sequenced on its own single-read 150-cycle Illumina NextSeq 550 flow cell. The published analysis was carried out like this. Because the immunoSEQ output included only junctional sequences and no quality scores, the filtering could not be the same as the filtering used for full-length reads. To assign V/J genes and CDR3, sequences were annotated against IMGT germline references using PyIR, a Python wrapper for IgBLAST v1.9. Reads were filtered out if the reads had weak V/J assignments (E-value above 1e-6), no CDR3, stop codons, out-of-frame junctions, or ambiguous translated residues. A V3J clonotype was defined by an identical inferred V gene, J gene, and CDR3 amino acid sequence. To compute the percentage overlap between repertoires, the number of shared unique clonotypes was divided by the size of the smaller repertoire. Three approaches were used to assess repertoire richness: RTK rarefaction, the Chao1 estimator, and Recon v2.1 estimates of unobserved clonotypes. Generation probabilities were computed with OLGA for all TCRbeta clonotypes obtained by the gDNA method from four donors. This is the immuneACCESS table as TCRdb keeps it, with only in-frame sequences that have V and J called. A part of the clones is gone; compared with another copy, unresolved V genes explain less than half, and the rest is unexplained. V and J calls and clone size come straight from that table; D and trimming were deduced from the DNA. Recorded for this sample are around 1.5 million clones; 98% of them occurred a single time. The biggest ten clones account for 0.4% to 0.45% of the sample.

Broad study findings and their caveats: Incomplete sequencing was indicated by rarefaction of sorted-subset datasets, despite the large sequencing depth. Pairwise subsampling led to the expectation that sequencing depth would affect the degree of clonotype sharing among donors. The genetic and exposure-history diversity represented was limited by the small number of donors. Estimated clonotype richness was generally larger for naive than for memory subsets. About 5% of naive CD4, 3% to 3.5% of naive CD8, approximately 2.2% of memory CD4, and 0.4% of memory CD8 clonotypes were shared across several donors. Compared with non-shared clonotypes, clonotypes shared by all four sorted-subset donors had higher generation probabilities. Sampling was limited to blood, and TCR repertoires in tissue likely differ from TCR repertoires in blood.

This clonotype was sampled from a young man in good health. Sequenced input: naive CD4+ T cells sorted from blood. Per the publication, the cell subset or site label means: CD45RA+ positively selected.

At the DNA level, the sequence is TGCGCCAGCAGCTTTAGGGACTATGGCTACACCTTC. Its protein reads: CASSFRDYGYTF. The chain was built from TRBV5-1 and TRBJ1-2, with the D gene too uncertain to name. V loses 2 bases of germline sequence and J loses 3 bases, and the interval between the two ends is 5 bases. For CDR1 and CDR2, the germline V gene lists SGHRS and YFSETQ. The CDR3 sequence holds 12 residues, the cysteine and phenylalanine included. The kept DNA is CDR3 alone, 36 bases in frame from the first base. The variable domain in full, with residues beyond the CDR3 obtained from the reference TRBV5-1 and TRBJ1-2 genes, is KAGVTQTPRYLIKTRGQQVTLSCSPISGHRSVSWYQQTPGQGLQFLFEYFSETQRNKGNFPGRFSGRQFSNSRSEMNVSTLELGDSALYLCASSFRDYGYTFGSGTRLTVV.